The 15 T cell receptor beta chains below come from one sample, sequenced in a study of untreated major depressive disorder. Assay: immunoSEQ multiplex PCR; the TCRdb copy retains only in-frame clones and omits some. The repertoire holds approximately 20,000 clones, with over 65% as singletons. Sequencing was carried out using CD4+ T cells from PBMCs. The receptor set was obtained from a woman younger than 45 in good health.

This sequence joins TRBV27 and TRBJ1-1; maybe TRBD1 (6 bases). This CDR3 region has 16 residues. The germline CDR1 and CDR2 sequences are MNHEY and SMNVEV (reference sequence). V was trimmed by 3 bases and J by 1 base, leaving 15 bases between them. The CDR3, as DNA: TGTGCCAGCAGTTTCGGCAGGGGTATTGGGAACACTGAAGCTTTCTTT. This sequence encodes CASSFGRGIGNTEAFF.

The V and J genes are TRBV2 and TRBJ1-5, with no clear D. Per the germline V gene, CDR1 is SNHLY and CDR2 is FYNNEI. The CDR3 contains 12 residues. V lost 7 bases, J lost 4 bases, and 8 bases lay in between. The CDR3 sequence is CASMRDNQPQHF. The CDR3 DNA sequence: TGTGCCAGCATGAGGGATAATCAGCCCCAGCATTTT.

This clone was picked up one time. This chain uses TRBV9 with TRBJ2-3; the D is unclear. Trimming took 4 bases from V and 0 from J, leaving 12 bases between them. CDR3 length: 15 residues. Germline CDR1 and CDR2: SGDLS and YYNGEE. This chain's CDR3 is CASSTPGSSTDTQYF. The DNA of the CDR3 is TGTGCCAGCAGCACCCCTGGCAGTAGCACAGATACGCAGTATTTT. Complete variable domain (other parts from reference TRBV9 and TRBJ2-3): DSGVTQTPKHLITATGQRVTLRCSPRSGDLSVYWYQQSLDQGLQFLIQYYNGEERAKGNILERFSAQQFPDLHSELNLSSLELGDSALYFCASSTPGSSTDTQYFGPGTRLTVL.

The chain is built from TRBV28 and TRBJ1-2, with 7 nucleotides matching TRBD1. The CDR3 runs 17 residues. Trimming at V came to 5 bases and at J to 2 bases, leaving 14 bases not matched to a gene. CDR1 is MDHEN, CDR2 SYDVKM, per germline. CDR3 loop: CASSPPGAGQINYGYTF. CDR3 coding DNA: TGTGCCAGCAGTCCTCCGGGGGCGGGACAGATCAACTATGGCTACACCTTC.

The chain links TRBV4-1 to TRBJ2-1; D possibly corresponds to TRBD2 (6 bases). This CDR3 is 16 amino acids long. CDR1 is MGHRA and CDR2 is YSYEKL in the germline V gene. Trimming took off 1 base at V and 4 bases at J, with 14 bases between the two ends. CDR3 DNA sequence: TGCGCCAGCAGCCAAGGGGTGCGGGAAGTTTACAATGAGCAGTTCTTC. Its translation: CASSQGVREVYNEQFF.

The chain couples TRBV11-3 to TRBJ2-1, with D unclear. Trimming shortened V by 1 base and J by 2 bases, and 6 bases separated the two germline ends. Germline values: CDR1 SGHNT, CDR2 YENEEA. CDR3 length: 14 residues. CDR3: CASSLADTYNEQFF. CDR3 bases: TGTGCCAGCAGCTTAGCCGACACCTACAATGAGCAGTTCTTC.

CDR3 protein: CASSVFWERETQYF. For the CDR3, the DNA is TGTGCCAGCAGCGTATTTTGGGAGAGAGAGACCCAGTACTTC. The gene calls are TRBV9 and TRBJ2-5, with D tentatively TRBD2 (5 bases). The CDR3 is 14 residues long. Trimming cost V 1 base and J 4 bases, with 11 bases left between them. Germline lookup yields CDR1 SGDLS and CDR2 YYNGEE.

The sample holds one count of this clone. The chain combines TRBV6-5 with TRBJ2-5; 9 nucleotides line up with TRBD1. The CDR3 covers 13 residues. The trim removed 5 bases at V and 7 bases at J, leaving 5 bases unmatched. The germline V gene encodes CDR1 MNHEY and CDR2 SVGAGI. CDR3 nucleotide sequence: TGTGCCAGCAGTCCCGGACAGGGGAGGACCCAGTACTTC. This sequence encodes CASSPGQGRTQYF.

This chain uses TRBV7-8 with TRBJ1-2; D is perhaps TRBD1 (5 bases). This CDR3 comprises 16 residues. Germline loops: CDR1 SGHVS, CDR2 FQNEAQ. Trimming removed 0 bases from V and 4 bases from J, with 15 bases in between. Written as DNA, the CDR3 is TGTGCCAGCAGCTTAGCGGCCCCGGGACCGCTCTATGGCTACACCTTC. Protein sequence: CASSLAAPGPLYGYTF.

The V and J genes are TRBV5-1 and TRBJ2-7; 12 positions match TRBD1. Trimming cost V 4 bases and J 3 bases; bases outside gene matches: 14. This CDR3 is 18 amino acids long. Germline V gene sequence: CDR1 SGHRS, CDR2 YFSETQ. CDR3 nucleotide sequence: TGCGCCAGCAGCCTACTCTCCCCGGGACAGGGGGCGTTCTACGAGCAGTACTTC. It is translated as CASSLLSPGQGAFYEQYF.

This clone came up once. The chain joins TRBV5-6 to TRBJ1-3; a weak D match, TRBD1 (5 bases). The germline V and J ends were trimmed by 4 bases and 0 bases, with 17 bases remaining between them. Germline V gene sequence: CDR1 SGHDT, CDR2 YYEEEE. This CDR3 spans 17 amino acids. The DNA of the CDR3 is TGTGCCAGCAGCATAACCCGGGACGGGTTCTCTGGAAACACCATATATTTT. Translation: CASSITRDGFSGNTIYF.

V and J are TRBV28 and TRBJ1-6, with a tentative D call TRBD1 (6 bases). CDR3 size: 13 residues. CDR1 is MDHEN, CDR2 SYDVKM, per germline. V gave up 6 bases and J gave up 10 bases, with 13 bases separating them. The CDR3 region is CASSLQGGSPLHF. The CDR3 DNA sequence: TGTGCCAGCAGCCTACAGGGAGGCTCACCCCTCCACTTT. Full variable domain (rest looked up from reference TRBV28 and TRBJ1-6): DVKVTQSSRYLVKRTGEKVFLECVQDMDHENMFWYRQDPGLGLRLIYFSYDVKMKEKGDIPEGYSVSREKKERFSLILESASTNQTSMYLCASSLQGGSPLHFGNGTRLTVT.

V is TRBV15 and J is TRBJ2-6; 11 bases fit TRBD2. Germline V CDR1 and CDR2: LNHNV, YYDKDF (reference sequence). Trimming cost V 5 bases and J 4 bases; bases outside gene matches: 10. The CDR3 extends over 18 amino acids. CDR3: CATSVELAGVPGANVLTF. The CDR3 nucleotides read TGTGCCACCAGCGTCGAACTAGCGGGAGTTCCCGGGGCCAACGTCCTGACTTTC.

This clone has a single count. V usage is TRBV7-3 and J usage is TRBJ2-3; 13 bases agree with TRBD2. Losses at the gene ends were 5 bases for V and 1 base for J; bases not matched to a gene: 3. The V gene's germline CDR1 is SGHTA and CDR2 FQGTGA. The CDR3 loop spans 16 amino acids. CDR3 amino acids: CASSPGLAGGTDTQYF. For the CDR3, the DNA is TGTGCCAGCAGCCCAGGACTAGCGGGAGGCACAGATACGCAGTATTTT. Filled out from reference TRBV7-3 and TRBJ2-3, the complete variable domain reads GAGVSQTPSNKVTEKGKYVELRCDPISGHTALYWYRQSLGQGPEFLIYFQGTGAADDSGLPNDRFFAVRPEGSVSTLKIQRTERGDSAVYLCASSPGLAGGTDTQYFGPGTRLTVL.

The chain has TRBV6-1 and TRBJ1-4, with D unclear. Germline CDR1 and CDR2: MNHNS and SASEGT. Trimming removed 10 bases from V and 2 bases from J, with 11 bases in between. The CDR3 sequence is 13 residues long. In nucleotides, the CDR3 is TGTGCCACCTGCGTCGTTACTAATGAAAAACTGTTTTTT. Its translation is CATCVVTNEKLFF.